Shown below are 9 T cell receptor beta chains from a single sample sequenced in a study of blood T cell repertoires in COVID-19. TCRdb's copy holds only in-frame clones and misses some; the assay was immunoSEQ multiplex PCR. The sample holds nearly 200,000 clones, roughly 88% seen once. The specimen sequenced was peripheral blood. The receptor set was obtained from a middle-aged woman who had recovered from COVID-19.

This chain joins TRBV19 and TRBJ2-4; 9 nucleotides align to TRBD1. The length of the CDR3 is 21 residues. Trimming took 5 bases from V and 3 from J; bases not matched to a gene: 23. Germline V gives CDR1 LNHDA, CDR2 SQIVND (reference sequence). Here the CDR3 reads CASSRGQQGASPLRGKNIQYF. The CDR3 nucleotides read TGTGCCAGTAGTCGGGGACAACAGGGGGCCTCGCCCCTTAGAGGCAAAAACATTCAGTACTTC.

Worth noting for this clone: The junction does not match germline at one end; this may be a read error. The genes are TRBV14 and TRBJ2-7, with 7 bases lining up with TRBD2. The germline CDR1 and CDR2 sequences are SGHDN and FVKESK. There are 14 residues in the CDR3. The CDR3 sequence: CASSQDHASGRCHF. The CDR3 coding sequence is TGTGCCAGCAGCCAAGACCATGCTAGCGGACGTTGCCACTTC.

This clone has just a few counts. The V and J genes are TRBV14 and TRBJ1-2; 8 nucleotides line up with TRBD1. The CDR3 runs 13 residues. Germline V CDR1 and CDR2: SGHDN, FVKESK. V dropped 3 bases and J dropped 8; count of bases not matched to a gene: 5. The CDR3, as DNA: TGTGCCAGCAGCCAGACAGGGGCGCAGGGCTACACCTTC. It yields the protein CASSQTGAQGYTF. Full variable domain (missing parts from reference TRBV14 and TRBJ1-2): EAGVTQFPSHSVIEKGQTVTLRCDPISGHDNLYWYRRVMGKEIKFLLHFVKESKQDESGMPNNRFLAERTGGTYSTLKVQPAELEDSGVYFCASSQTGAQGYTFGSGTRLTVV.

This clone has only one observation. The J gene is TRBJ2-7, the V gene TRBV5-1; TRBD1 is a possible D gene (6 bases). Germline CDR1 reads SGHRS; CDR2 reads YFSETQ. Trimming took 5 bases from V and 7 from J, leaving 16 bases between them. This CDR3 spans 13 amino acids. This CDR3 is CASSGQSLWEQYF. CDR3 DNA sequence: TGCGCCAGCAGTGGACAGTCCCTGTGGGAGCAGTACTTC.

CDR3 sequence (DNA): TGCGCCAGTTCACTAGCGGGGAACTACAATGAGCAGTTCTTC. This gives the protein CASSLAGNYNEQFF. V and J are TRBV5-1 and TRBJ2-1, with TRBD2 matching over 10 bases. The V segment lost 8 bases and the J segment 3 bases; nucleotides outside the gene matches: 5. The CDR3 spans 14 residues. Germline values: CDR1 SGHRS, CDR2 YFSETQ.

J is TRBJ2-7 and V is TRBV30; 10 bases map to TRBD1. Germline V gene sequence: CDR1 GTSNPN, CDR2 SVGIG (reference sequence). CDR3 length equals 17 residues. The V and J ends lost 3 bases and 3 bases, in that order; junction bases with no gene match: 14. In DNA, the CDR3 is TGTGCCTGGAGCACACGAACGCAGGGACAGGGGTTCTACGAGCAGTACTTC. It encodes CAWSTRTQGQGFYEQYF.

In its sample, this clone was seen once. V is TRBV30 and J is TRBJ1-4, with 7 bases identical to TRBD1. The trim removed 5 bases at V and 7 bases at J, leaving 1 base unmatched. In germline, CDR1 is GTSNPN, CDR2 SVGIG (reference sequence). The length of the CDR3 is 11 residues. This CDR3 reads CAWGTVEKLFF. DNA of the CDR3: TGTGCCTGGGGGACAGTTGAAAAACTGTTTTTT.

The rearrangement links TRBV28 to TRBJ2-1; D remains unclear. Deletions cut 2 bases from V and 5 bases from J, with 13 bases between. CDR3 length: 15 residues. CDR1 is MDHEN, CDR2 SYDVKM, per germline. CDR3 nucleotides: TGTGCCAGCAGTTTAGCTTACACACCCAACAATGAGCAGTTCTTC. Its translation is CASSLAYTPNNEQFF. Full variable domain (remainder filled in from reference TRBV28 and TRBJ2-1): DVKVTQSSRYLVKRTGEKVFLECVQDMDHENMFWYRQDPGLGLRLIYFSYDVKMKEKGDIPEGYSVSREKKERFSLILESASTNQTSMYLCASSLAYTPNNEQFFGPGTRLTVL.

The chain is built from TRBV6-5 and TRBJ1-5, with D hard to call. Germline V gives CDR1 MNHEY, CDR2 SVGAGI. The CDR3 contains 12 residues. V was clipped by 7 bases and J by 4 bases, with 8 bases between them. In DNA form, the CDR3 reads TGTGCCAGCACCTACCTGAATCAGCCCCAGCATTTT. The encoded protein is CASTYLNQPQHF.